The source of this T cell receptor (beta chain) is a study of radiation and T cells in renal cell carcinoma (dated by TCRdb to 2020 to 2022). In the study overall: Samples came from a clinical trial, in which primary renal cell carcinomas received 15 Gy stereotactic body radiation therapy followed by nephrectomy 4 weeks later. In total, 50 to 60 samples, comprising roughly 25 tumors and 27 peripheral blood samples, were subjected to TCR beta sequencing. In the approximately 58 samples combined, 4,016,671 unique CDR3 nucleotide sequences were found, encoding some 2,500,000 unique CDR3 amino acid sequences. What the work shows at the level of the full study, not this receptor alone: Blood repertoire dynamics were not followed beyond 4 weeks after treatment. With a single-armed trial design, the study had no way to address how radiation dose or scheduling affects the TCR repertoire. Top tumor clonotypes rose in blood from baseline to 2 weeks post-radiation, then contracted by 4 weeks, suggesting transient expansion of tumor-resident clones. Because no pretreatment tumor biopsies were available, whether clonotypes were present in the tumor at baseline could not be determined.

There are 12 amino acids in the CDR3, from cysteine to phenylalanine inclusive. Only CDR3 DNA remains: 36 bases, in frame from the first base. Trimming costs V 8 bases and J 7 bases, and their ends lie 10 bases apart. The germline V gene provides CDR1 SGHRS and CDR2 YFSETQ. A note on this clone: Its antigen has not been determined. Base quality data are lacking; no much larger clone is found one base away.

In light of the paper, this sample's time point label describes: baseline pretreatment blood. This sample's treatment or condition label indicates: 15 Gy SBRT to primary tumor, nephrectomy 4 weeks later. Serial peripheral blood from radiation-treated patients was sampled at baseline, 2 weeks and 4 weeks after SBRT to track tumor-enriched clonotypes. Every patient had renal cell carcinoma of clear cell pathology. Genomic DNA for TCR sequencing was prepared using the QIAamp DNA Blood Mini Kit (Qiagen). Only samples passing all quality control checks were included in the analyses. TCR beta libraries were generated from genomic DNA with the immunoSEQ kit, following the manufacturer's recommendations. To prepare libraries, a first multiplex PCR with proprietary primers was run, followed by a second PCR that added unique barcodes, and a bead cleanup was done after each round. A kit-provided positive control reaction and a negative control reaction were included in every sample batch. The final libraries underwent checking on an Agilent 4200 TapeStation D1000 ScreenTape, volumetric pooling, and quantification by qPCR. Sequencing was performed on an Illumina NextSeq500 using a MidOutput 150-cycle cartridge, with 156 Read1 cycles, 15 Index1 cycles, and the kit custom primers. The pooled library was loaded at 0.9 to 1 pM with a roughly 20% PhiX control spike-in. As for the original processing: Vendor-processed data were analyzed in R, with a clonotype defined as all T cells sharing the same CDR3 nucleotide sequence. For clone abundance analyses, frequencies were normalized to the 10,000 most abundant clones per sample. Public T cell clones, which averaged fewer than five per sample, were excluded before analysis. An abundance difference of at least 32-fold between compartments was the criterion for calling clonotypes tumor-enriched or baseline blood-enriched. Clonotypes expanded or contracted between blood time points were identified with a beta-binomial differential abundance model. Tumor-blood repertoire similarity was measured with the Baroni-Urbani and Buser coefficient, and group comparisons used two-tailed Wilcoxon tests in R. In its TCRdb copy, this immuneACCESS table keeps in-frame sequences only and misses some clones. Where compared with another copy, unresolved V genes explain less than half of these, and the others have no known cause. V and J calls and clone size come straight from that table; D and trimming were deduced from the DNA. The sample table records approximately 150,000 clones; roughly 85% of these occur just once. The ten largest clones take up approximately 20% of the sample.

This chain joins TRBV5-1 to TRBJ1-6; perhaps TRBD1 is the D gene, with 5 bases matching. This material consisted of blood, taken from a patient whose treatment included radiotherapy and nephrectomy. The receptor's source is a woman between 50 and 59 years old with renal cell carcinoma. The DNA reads TGCGCCAGTCACACAGGAAATTCACCCCTCCACTTT. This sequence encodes CASHTGNSPLHF. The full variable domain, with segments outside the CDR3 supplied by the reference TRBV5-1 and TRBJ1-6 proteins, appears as KAGVTQTPRYLIKTRGQQVTLSCSPISGHRSVSWYQQTPGQGLQFLFEYFSETQRNKGNFPGRFSGRQFSNSRSEMNVSTLELGDSALYLCASHTGNSPLHFGNGTRLTVT.